These 22 T cell receptor beta chains share one sample of origin, sequenced in a study of T-cell reconstitution after alpha-beta-depleted transplantation in children. Construction of the TCRbeta library involved unique molecular identifiers. TCRdb itself ran the PCR reads through MiXCR, one entry per CDR3 protein. The sample lists about 610,000 distinct CDR3 sequences, about 11% occurring once. Sequences were derived from PBMCs from the stem cell graft donor, sampled from the stem cell graft. The receptors shown here come from a human donor who donated a stem cell graft to a child with acute myeloid leukemia.

This clonotype has a handful of counts. The chain is built from TRBV7-8 and TRBJ2-7, with 7 nucleotides matching TRBD1. The ends lost 6 bases at V and 6 bases at J; junction bases unmatched: 17. CDR3 size: 16 residues. Germline CDR1 reads SGHVS; CDR2 reads FQNEAQ. CDR3 amino acids: CASSYAGQAIWGEQYF. In DNA form, the CDR3 reads TGTGCCAGCAGTTATGCTGGACAGGCAATTTGGGGCGAGCAGTACTTC.

V and J are TRBV20-1 and TRBJ2-3; 7 positions agree with TRBD2. Looked up from germline, CDR1 is DFQATT and CDR2 is SNEGSKA (reference sequence). J was trimmed by 6 bases and V by 3 bases; bases with no gene match: 12. The CDR3 has 15 amino acids. The CDR3 here is CSARPRREIGDTQYF. Written as DNA, the CDR3 is TGCAGTGCTAGGCCGAGGCGGGAGATTGGGGATACGCAGTATTTT.

The V call is TRBV25-1, the J call TRBJ1-5, with TRBD1 as a possible D gene (6 bases). The CDR3 loop spans 14 amino acids. The germline V gene encodes CDR1 MGHDK and CDR2 SYGVNS. Trimming stripped 4 bases from V and 3 bases from J, with 10 bases between. The DNA of the CDR3 is TGTGCCAGCAGTGCCCGGGACACCAATCAGCCCCAGCATTTT. This encodes CASSARDTNQPQHF. The whole variable domain, remainder taken from reference TRBV25-1 and TRBJ1-5, is EADIYQTPRYLVIGTGKKITLECSQTMGHDKMYWYQQDPGMELHLIHYSYGVNSTEKGDLSSESTVSRIRTEHFPLTLESARPSHTSQYLCASSARDTNQPQHFGDGTRLSIL.

DNA of the CDR3: TGTGCCAGCAGCCCGGTTAGCGGGGAATACGAGCAGTACTTC. Its translation is CASSPVSGEYEQYF. The chain uses TRBV7-2 and TRBJ2-7, with TRBD2 matching over 8 bases. Germline V gene data show CDR1 as SGHTA and CDR2 as FQGNSA. This CDR3 spans 14 amino acids. V lost 5 bases, J lost 4 bases, and 7 bases stayed unmatched.

Only a few counts were recorded for this clonotype. V is TRBV4-2 and J is TRBJ2-3; 10 bases are shared with TRBD2. Losses at the gene ends were 1 base for V and 1 base for J; bases not matched to a gene: 2. Germline-derived CDR1 and CDR2 are LGHNA and YNFKEQ. The CDR3 is 16 amino acids. CDR3 nucleotides: TGTGCCAGCAGCCAAGGAAGCGGGAGGGGCACAGATACGCAGTATTTT. This encodes CASSQGSGRGTDTQYF.

The CDR3 sequence is CASSLTGGQPYNEQFF. The CDR3 DNA is TGTGCCAGCAGTCTGACGGGGGGACAGCCTTACAATGAGCAGTTCTTC. The J gene is TRBJ2-1, the V gene TRBV6-1, with D possibly being TRBD1 or TRBD2 (7 bases each). V gave up 5 bases and J gave up 4 bases, with 18 bases separating them. This CDR3 region has 16 residues. Germline V gene sequence: CDR1 MNHNS, CDR2 SASEGT.

In this sample, this clonotype turned up many times. In nucleotides, the CDR3 is TGTGCCAGCAGTCTTGGGGCGGGACAGGGGACCGGGGAGCTGTTTTTT. This encodes CASSLGAGQGTGELFF. The chain recombines TRBV12-3 or TRBV12-4 with TRBJ2-2; 10 nucleotides match TRBD1. The CDR3 totals 16 residues. The V gene end was trimmed by 5 bases and the J gene end by 5 bases; junction bases not matched to a gene: 8.

This clonotype has a handful of counts. The rearrangement uses TRBV10-3 and TRBJ1-4; D remains unclear. Trimming took 5 bases from V and 0 from J, leaving 10 bases between them. CDR1 is ENHRY and CDR2 is SYGVKD in the germline V gene. CDR3 size: 15 residues. The CDR3 loop is CAISPLGATNEKLFF. The CDR3, as DNA: TGTGCCATCAGTCCCTTAGGAGCAACTAATGAAAAACTGTTTTTT.

In this sample, this clonotype turned up many times. The chain recombines TRBV20-1 with TRBJ2-2; 7 bases line up with TRBD1. This CDR3 comprises 13 residues. Losses at the gene ends were 7 bases for V and 7 bases for J; bases not matched to a gene: 9. Germline loops: CDR1 DFQATT, CDR2 SNEGSKA (reference sequence). The CDR3 bases are TGCAGTGTTACAGGGGATCGGAACGGGGAGCTGTTTTTT. It translates to CSVTGDRNGELFF.

Ten or more counts support this clonotype. CDR3 coding DNA: TGTGCCATCAGTGACTCCGGGACAGGGTACGATGGCTACACCTTC. It yields the protein CAISDSGTGYDGYTF. The chain links TRBV10-3 to TRBJ1-2; TRBD1 matches at 9 bases. The germline gives CDR1 ENHRY, CDR2 SYGVKD. The CDR3 has 15 amino acids. J gave up 6 bases and V 3 bases, and 8 bases lay outside the gene matches.

This chain links TRBV9 with TRBJ2-1; 10 nucleotides match TRBD1. The ends lost 4 bases at V and 3 bases at J; junction bases unmatched: 4. The length of the CDR3 is 15 residues. The V gene's germline CDR1 is SGDLS and CDR2 YYNGEE. DNA for the CDR3: TGTGCCAGCAGCAGAGACAGGGGGCTCTACAATGAGCAGTTCTTC. Amino acids: CASSRDRGLYNEQFF.

This clonotype was recorded at least ten times. The V gene is TRBV29-1, the J gene TRBJ1-1; possible D gene TRBD1, 5 bases. The CDR3 sequence is 13 residues long. The germline V gene encodes CDR1 SQVTM and CDR2 ANQGSEA. V dropped 2 bases and J dropped 0 bases, with 7 bases sitting between them. The CDR3 loop is CSVERGMNTEAFF. The CDR3 DNA reads as TGCAGCGTTGAAAGGGGCATGAACACTGAAGCTTTCTTT. The full variable domain, with the rest looked up from reference TRBV29-1 and TRBJ1-1, is SAVISQKPSRDICQRGTSLTIQCQVDSQVTMMFWYRQQPGQSLTLIATANQGSEATYESGFVIDKFPISRPNLTFSTLTVSNMSPEDSSIYLCSVERGMNTEAFFGQGTRLTVV.

The chain uses TRBV5-6 and TRBJ1-5; tentative D call: TRBD1 (6 bases). Per the germline V gene, CDR1 is SGHDT and CDR2 is YYEEEE. The CDR3 extends over 16 amino acids. Between the trimmed V and J ends, which lost 3 bases and 2 bases, there was a span of 15 bases. The CDR3 region is CASSWGAGERNQPQHF. CDR3 DNA sequence: TGTGCCAGCAGCTGGGGAGCAGGGGAGCGCAATCAGCCCCAGCATTTT.

A few counts support this clonotype. The chain combines TRBV4-3 with TRBJ2-7; D gene ambiguous. This CDR3 spans 12 amino acids. The V gene's germline CDR1 is LGHNA and CDR2 YSLEER. Trimming cost V 1 base and J 7 bases, with 8 bases left between them. The CDR3 region has the DNA TGCGCCAGCAGCCAAGTGAGTAGGGAGCAGTACTTC. Translation: CASSQVSREQYF.

This clonotype has only a few counts. V usage is TRBV5-4 and J usage is TRBJ2-1; 10 positions agree with TRBD2. CDR1 and CDR2 from the germline V gene are SGHNT and YYREEE (reference sequence). This CDR3 has 16 residues. After removal of 2 bases from V and 5 bases from J, the junction contained 7 bases not matched to a gene. This CDR3 is CASSLHSLAGNNEQFF. The CDR3 DNA follows: TGTGCCAGCAGCTTACATTCACTAGCGGGAAACAATGAGCAGTTCTTC. The full variable domain, its missing parts supplied by reference TRBV5-4 and TRBJ2-1, is ETGVTQSPTHLIKTRGQQVTLRCSSQSGHNTVSWYQQALGQGPQFIFQYYREEENGRGNFPPRFSGLQFPNYSSELNVNALELDDSALYLCASSLHSLAGNNEQFFGPGTRLTVL.

V gene TRBV29-1 combines with J gene TRBJ2-3; the match to TRBD1 covers 10 bases. The CDR3 is 14 residues long. With V trimmed by 6 bases and J by 3 bases, 6 bases remained unmatched. Germline V lookup: CDR1 SQVTM, CDR2 ANQGSEA. The CDR3 spells CSVCGQGGTDTQYF. CDR3 in DNA: TGCAGCGTCTGCGGACAGGGGGGGACAGATACGCAGTATTTT.

This clonotype was recorded a few times. The J gene is TRBJ2-1, the V gene TRBV9, with TRBD2 matching over 10 bases. The J segment lost 0 bases and the V segment lost 6 bases, leaving 12 bases of the junction unmatched. The CDR3 consists of 18 residues. CDR1 SGDLS and CDR2 YYNGEE come from the germline V gene. The CDR3 spells CASNAGTSASSSYNEQFF. The DNA of the CDR3 is TGTGCCAGCAACGCCGGGACTAGCGCCAGCAGCTCCTACAATGAGCAGTTCTTC. Full variable domain (missing parts from reference TRBV9 and TRBJ2-1): DSGVTQTPKHLITATGQRVTLRCSPRSGDLSVYWYQQSLDQGLQFLIQYYNGEERAKGNILERFSAQQFPDLHSELNLSSLELGDSALYFCASNAGTSASSSYNEQFFGPGTRLTVL.

This clonotype was counted many times. The gene calls are TRBV5-8 and TRBJ2-7, with TRBD1 identical over 11 bases. V lost 4 bases and J lost 5; bases outside the gene matches: 8. CDR1 SGHTS and CDR2 YDEGEE come from the germline V gene. CDR3 length: 15 residues. CDR3 protein: CASSRRTGGFHEQYF. In DNA, the CDR3 is TGTGCCAGCAGCAGACGGACAGGGGGCTTCCACGAGCAGTACTTC.

The J gene is TRBJ2-1, the V gene TRBV5-1; 9 bases align to TRBD2. The CDR3 is made up of 16 amino acids. The junction had 3 bases not matched to a gene; V was cut back by 0 bases and J by 2 bases. Looked up from germline, CDR1 is SGHRS and CDR2 is YFSETQ. CDR3 loop: CASSLVGLATYNEQFF. The DNA of the CDR3 is TGCGCCAGCAGCTTGGTAGGACTAGCGACCTACAATGAGCAGTTCTTC.

This clonotype was recorded a few times. V usage is TRBV5-1 and J usage is TRBJ1-2; D gene unclear. Germline CDR1 reads SGHRS; CDR2 reads YFSETQ. Trimming took off 0 bases at V and 1 base at J, with 7 bases between the two ends. This CDR3 has 14 residues. DNA for the CDR3: TGCGCCAGCAGCTTGGGAGGAGTTAACTATGGCTACACCTTC. This sequence encodes CASSLGGVNYGYTF.

This rearrangement joins TRBV3-1 to TRBJ2-5, with D uncertain. Germline V CDR1 and CDR2: LGHDT, YNNKEL (reference sequence). With 2 bases removed from V and 5 bases from J, the gap between germline ends came to 15 bases. The CDR3 length is 15 residues. The DNA for the CDR3 is TGTGCCAGCAGCCAACGGACCCCAGCGTGGGAGACCCAGTACTTC. Translated: CASSQRTPAWETQYF.

This clonotype occurred a few times. This chain connects TRBV6-2 or TRBV6-3 to TRBJ1-1; weak D call: TRBD1 (6 bases). With 7 bases removed from V and 0 bases from J, the gap between germline ends came to 15 bases. The length of the CDR3 is 15 residues. Germline CDR1 reads MNHEY; CDR2 reads SVGEGT. CDR3 in amino acids: CASTSPTGMNTEAFF. The CDR3 DNA reads TGTGCCAGCACCAGCCCGACAGGAATGAACACTGAAGCTTTCTTT.